In this sample, the clone carrying this TCR beta chain turned up once. The antigen is unknown. This record belongs to a study of cytotoxic CD8 clonotypes in ibrutinib-treated CLL. Study context: Investigators reported approximately 25 partial and 2 complete responses; after median around 63 months, about 15 patients remained remitted and about 12 progressed.

Study-level results: Contraction or stability on treatment was seen for public clonotypes, which were uncommon.

The CDR3 is 15 amino acids. V shed 6 bases and J shed 0 bases, with 15 bases lying between them. The germline V gene encodes CDR1 SNHLY and CDR2 FYNNEI. Clones were sequenced by immunoSEQ multiplex PCR, and TCRdb holds only the in-frame ones, with some missing. Found here are some 310,000 clones, around four fifths of them singletons; the top ten hold 6.5% to 8%. The chain links TRBV2 to TRBJ2-7; D is unresolved. The receptor was derived from a human donor with chronic lymphocytic leukemia. Sequencing was performed on PBMCs, taken before ibrutinib treatment. In nucleotides, the CDR3 is TGTGCCAGCAGGGGCGTCAGTATGATCTCCTACGAGCAGTACTTC. Amino acids: CASRGVSMISYEQYF.